A selection of T cell receptor beta chains follows, all from one sample in a study of CD8+ T cells in alopecia areata. Data came from immunoSEQ multiplex PCR; TCRdb stores just in-frame clones and leaves some out. The top ten hold around 2.8% of the sample, which has 110,000 or so clones, 55% to 80% seen once. The sample taken for sequencing was CD4+ T cells sorted from blood. These receptors were obtained from a human donor in good health. Both conserved end residues are part of each CDR3. D genes are given only for firm matches. Not all rows give a size; the values are once, few, many and, for expanded clones, a class.

clone_size	d_call	j_call	v_call	cdr3_nt	cdr3_aa
-	TRBD1	TRBJ1-1	TRBV7-2	TGTGCCAGCACCCAACCAGGGGGCTGGGGCACTGAAGCTTTCTTT	CASTQPGGWGTEAFF
-	TRBD2	TRBJ2-7	TRBV5-1	TGCGCCAGCAGCCCCGGACTAGCGGGGGCCTTCCAGTACTTC	CASSPGLAGAFQYF
few	-	TRBJ1-5	TRBV7-9	TGTGCCAGCAGCGCTAGCGGGGATAGCAATCAGCCCCAGCATTTT	CASSASGDSNQPQHF
-	TRBD1	TRBJ1-6	TRBV6-5	TGTGCCAGCAGCGAGGGGGCAGATAATTCACCCCTCCACTTT	CASSEGADNSPLHF
-	-	TRBJ1-2	TRBV19	TGTGCCAGTAGTTCTGACAGCTCTCCTGGCTACACCTTC	CASSSDSSPGYTF
-	TRBD1	TRBJ1-2	TRBV6-6	TGTGCCAGCAGTGGACGGACAGGGGGTGGCTACACCTTC	CASSGRTGGGYTF
-	-	TRBJ2-5	TRBV6-1	TGTGCCAGCAGTGAACAGCCGAGCGGAGGGACCCAGTACTTC	CASSEQPSGGTQYF
-	-	TRBJ2-6	TRBV7-2	TGTGCCAGCAGCCCAGGGGCCTCTGGGGCCAACGTCCTGACTTTC	CASSPGASGANVLTF
once	-	TRBJ2-5	TRBV5-1	TGCGCCAGCAGCTTTGGATGGGGGGTGCAAGAGACCCAGTACTTC	CASSFGWGVQETQYF
-	-	TRBJ2-1	TRBV29-1	TGCAGCGTTGTCGGGAGCTCCTACAATGAGCAGTTCTTC	CSVVGSSYNEQFF
few	-	TRBJ2-7	TRBV7-9	TGTGCCAGCAGCTTAGCAGAAACCTACGAGCAGTACTTC	CASSLAETYEQYF
few	TRBD2	TRBJ2-3	TRBV6-6	TGTGCCAGCAGTTACTCTGGGACTAGCGGCCCGGGGAAGCAGTATTTT	CASSYSGTSGPGKQYF
-	TRBD2	TRBJ2-1	TRBV30	TGTGCCTGGAGTGGAGCGGGGGGCTACAATGAGCAGTTCTTC	CAWSGAGGYNEQFF
-	-	TRBJ2-5	TRBV7-8	TGTGCCAGCAGCCCTCGGAAAGAGACCCAGTACTTC	CASSPRKETQYF
-	TRBD2	TRBJ2-5	TRBV6-6	TGTGCCAGCAGTATGACTAGCGGGTATGGCGAGACCCAGTACTTC	CASSMTSGYGETQYF
-	TRBD1	TRBJ2-7	TRBV10-1	TGCGCCAGCAGTGACCCTGGGACAGATATCAAGCAGTACTTC	CASSDPGTDIKQYF
-	-	TRBJ1-2	TRBV9	TGTGCCAGCAGCGTAGCTATTACGGGAGGGTTTGGCTACACCTTC	CASSVAITGGFGYTF
-	TRBD2	TRBJ2-4	TRBV27	TGTGCCAGCAGTTTTCTCGGCGGGGGGGCCCCATTGAGCATTCAGTACTTC	CASSFLGGGAPLSIQYF
few	-	TRBJ1-2	TRBV6-5	TGTGCCAGCAGTTCCCCGGCGGGGGGCGGTGGCTACACCTTC	CASSSPAGGGGYTF
-	-	TRBJ1-1	TRBV30	TGTGCCTGGAGTTGGCTGGGGCGAGGAGCTTTCTTT	CAWSWLGRGAFF
few	TRBD1	TRBJ1-5	TRBV28	TGTGCCAGCAGCTCCCCCGTGGGACAGAACAATCAGCCCCAGCATTTT	CASSSPVGQNNQPQHF
-	-	TRBJ1-1	TRBV4-1	TGCGCCAGCAGCCAAAGTCAGCGGGGAGGGGGGAACACTGAAGCTTTCTTT	CASSQSQRGGGNTEAFF
-	TRBD1	TRBJ1-6	TRBV5-4	TGTGCCAGCAGCTTGGGGACAGGGCAGGGGAATTCACCCCTCCACTTT	CASSLGTGQGNSPLHF
-	TRBD2	TRBJ2-5	TRBV7-9	TGTGCCAGCAGCTCCAGTCCGGGAGGAGGCACGAAAGAGACCCAGTACTTC	CASSSSPGGGTKETQYF
-	-	TRBJ2-5	TRBV11-2	TGTGCCAGCAGCTTAGATTTGGCGGAGACCCAGTACTTC	CASSLDLAETQYF
-	-	TRBJ1-2	TRBV25-1	TGTGCCAGCAGTGAGGGGAAGTATGGCTACACCTTC	CASSEGKYGYTF
-	TRBD1	TRBJ1-5	TRBV29-1	TGCAGCGTTGAAGGCGATGGGACAGGGAGGCCCCAGCATTTT	CSVEGDGTGRPQHF
-	TRBD1	TRBJ1-4	TRBV9	TGTGCCAGCAGCACGTACAGGGGTGCAAATGAAAAACTGTTTTTT	CASSTYRGANEKLFF
-	-	TRBJ2-7	TRBV6-5	TGTGCCAGCAGTTACGAAAGAGGTTCCGAGCAGTACTTC	CASSYERGSEQYF
-	-	TRBJ2-7	TRBV10-3	TGTGCCATCACCGAGCAGGAGGGTAACGAGCAGTACTTC	CAITEQEGNEQYF
-	-	TRBJ2-2	TRBV7-9	TGTGCCAGCAGCTTAGGACAGCCCGGGGAGCTGTTTTTT	CASSLGQPGELFF
few	-	TRBJ2-5	TRBV11-1	TGTGCCAGCAGCGAAGCGAGTGGGACCGTGAAGACCCAGTACTTC	CASSEASGTVKTQYF
-	TRBD1	TRBJ2-5	TRBV11-2	TGTGCCAGCAGCCACCTCGGACAGGGTTTGAACTTC	CASSHLGQGLNF
-	-	TRBJ2-5	TRBV7-2	TGTGCCAGCAGCTATCGAAGGGGTTTAGGGACCCAGTACTTC	CASSYRRGLGTQYF
-	-	TRBJ2-1	TRBV2	TGTGCCAGCAGCAGGGAAGCCCCTGAGCAGTTCTTC	CASSREAPEQFF
-	-	TRBJ1-5	TRBV23-1	TGCGCCAGCAGTCAACGGGATCAGCCCCAGCATTTT	CASSQRDQPQHF
-	TRBD1	TRBJ1-1	TRBV29-1	TGCAGCGTTGAGAGGACAGGGTTTAGCACTGAAGCTTTCTTT	CSVERTGFSTEAFF
-	-	TRBJ2-6	TRBV4-1	TGCGCCAGCAGCCAAGTAGGGGTTGGGGCCAACGTCCTGACTTTC	CASSQVGVGANVLTF
-	-	TRBJ2-6	TRBV5-1	TGCGCCAGCAGCTTGGTCAGCGCCGTCTCTGGGGCCAACGTCCTGACTTTC	CASSLVSAVSGANVLTF
-	-	TRBJ1-2	TRBV9	TGTGCCAGCAGCTGGGAAGGGGACTATGGCTACACCTTC	CASSWEGDYGYTF
-	TRBD1	TRBJ2-7	TRBV10-3	TGTGCCATCAGTGATCCCACAGGGGGACAAACCTACGAGCAGTACTTC	CAISDPTGGQTYEQYF
-	-	TRBJ1-1	TRBV29-1	TGCAGCGTTCGGGACCCTCCTCGGGCCACTGAAGCTTTCTTT	CSVRDPPRATEAFF
-	-	TRBJ2-2	TRBV5-1	TGCGCCAGCTCCGGGACTCCGAACACCGGGGAGCTGTTTTTT	CASSGTPNTGELFF
few	TRBD2	TRBJ2-7	TRBV4-1	TGCGCCAGCAGCCAAGATACCCAACTAGCGGGGTTCTACGAGCAGTACTTC	CASSQDTQLAGFYEQYF
-	-	TRBJ2-1	TRBV29-1	TGCAGCGTTGTGTGGGCAGGGAGCTCCTACAATGAGCAGTTCTTC	CSVVWAGSSYNEQFF
-	-	TRBJ2-3	TRBV4-2	TGTGCCAGCAGCCAAGATCCTGGTACGCAGTATTTT	CASSQDPGTQYF
-	-	TRBJ2-7	TRBV29-1	TGCAGCGTTGTTAGCTCCTACGAGCAGTACTTC	CSVVSSYEQYF
-	-	TRBJ1-1	TRBV6-5	TGTGCCAGCAGTTCGCCCATCTTGGGAACTGAAGCTTTCTTT	CASSSPILGTEAFF
-	-	TRBJ2-1	TRBV19	TGTGCCAGTACCCCCACGGGGGGCCGGGCCTACAATGAGCAGTTCTTC	CASTPTGGRAYNEQFF
-	-	TRBJ1-5	TRBV6-1	TGTGCCAGCAGGGCAACATATAGCAATCAGCCCCAGCATTTT	CASRATYSNQPQHF
-	-	TRBJ1-2	TRBV29-1	TGCAGCGTTGAAGAACCAACTTTCTATGGCTACACCTTC	CSVEEPTFYGYTF
-	-	TRBJ1-2	TRBV4-2	TGTGCCAGCAGCCCTCAGTCCCTTGTGGAATCTGGCTACACCTTC	CASSPQSLVESGYTF
-	TRBD1	TRBJ1-1	TRBV18	TGTGCCAGCTCACCACGACAGGGGCTGGAAGCTTTCTTT	CASSPRQGLEAFF
-	-	TRBJ2-7	TRBV15	TGTGCCACCAGCAGAGACGGAGCGTCCTACGAGCAGTACTTC	CATSRDGASYEQYF
few	TRBD1	TRBJ2-6	TRBV5-4	TGTGCCAGCAGCTTGGGACAGGGTGCTGGGGCCAACGTCCTGACTTTC	CASSLGQGAGANVLTF
few	-	TRBJ1-2	TRBV4-1	TGCGCCAGCGTGGGAGGGCCTCCTAACTATGGCTACACCTTC	CASVGGPPNYGYTF
-	-	TRBJ1-5	TRBV29-1	TGCAGCGTTAGGAACAGTAGCAATCAGCCCCAGCATTTT	CSVRNSSNQPQHF
-	-	TRBJ2-5	TRBV2	TGTGCCAGCAGTGGATTGGAAAGGGGGACCCAGTACTTC	CASSGLERGTQYF
-	-	TRBJ2-5	TRBV2	TGTGCCAGCAGTGGGGATAGGGAGACCCAGTACTTC	CASSGDRETQYF
-	TRBD1	TRBJ2-7	TRBV19	TGTGCCAGTAGTATCCGACAGGGGCCCTACGAGCAGTACTTC	CASSIRQGPYEQYF